A selection of T cell receptor beta chains follows, all from one sample in a study of T cell changes during pregnancy in multiple sclerosis. Some clones are missing from TCRdb's copy, which holds only in-frame ones; the method was immunoSEQ multiplex PCR. The sample has roughly 70,000 clones; about 91% are singletons. The source material was peripheral blood, sampled in the first trimester of pregnancy. The receptors come from a female donor with multiple sclerosis, enrolled in a pregnancy study. Each CDR3 is given with its conserved first and last residue. The order of the fields is D gene, clone size, J gene, V gene, CDR3 DNA, CDR3 protein. D genes are given only for firm matches. Where a row states a size, it is once, few, many or the class of an expanded clone; other rows omit it.

d_call: TRBD1; clone_size: NA; j_call: TRBJ1-6; v_call: TRBV18; cdr3_nt: TGTGCCAGCTCACTAACAGGGGTCGGGTCACCCCTCCACTTT; cdr3_aa: CASSLTGVGSPLHF
d_call: NA; clone_size: once; j_call: TRBJ2-1; v_call: TRBV9; cdr3_nt: TGTGCCAGCAGCGTAGGTGGTTGGTTGGCAGGGTGGAACAATGAGCAGTTCTTC; cdr3_aa: CASSVGGWLAGWNNEQFF
d_call: TRBD1; clone_size: NA; j_call: TRBJ1-1; v_call: TRBV7-2; cdr3_nt: TGTGCCAGCAGCCCCCGCAGGGGGCATGGTGTGGCTTTCTTT; cdr3_aa: CASSPRRGHGVAFF
d_call: NA; clone_size: NA; j_call: TRBJ2-2; v_call: TRBV5-4; cdr3_nt: TGTGCCAGCAGCTTGGCAGGGGCGGCCGGGGAGCTGTTTTTT; cdr3_aa: CASSLAGAAGELFF
d_call: TRBD2; clone_size: NA; j_call: TRBJ2-1; v_call: TRBV5-1; cdr3_nt: TGCGCCAGCAGCTTTACTAGCGGGGGAGGAGAGCAGTTCTTC; cdr3_aa: CASSFTSGGGEQFF
d_call: TRBD2; clone_size: NA; j_call: TRBJ2-3; v_call: TRBV7-9; cdr3_nt: TGTGCCAGCAGCCCTCTAGCGGGGGGGCGAACCGGCACAGATACGCAGTATTTT; cdr3_aa: CASSPLAGGRTGTDTQYF
d_call: NA; clone_size: NA; j_call: TRBJ1-1; v_call: TRBV2; cdr3_nt: TGTGCCAGCAAACCGGGCGGGACTGAAGCTTTCTTT; cdr3_aa: CASKPGGTEAFF
d_call: TRBD2; clone_size: NA; j_call: TRBJ2-1; v_call: TRBV19; cdr3_nt: TGTGCCAGTAGTATTGGGGAGGGTAAATACAATGAGCAGTTCTTC; cdr3_aa: CASSIGEGKYNEQFF
d_call: TRBD1; clone_size: NA; j_call: TRBJ1-2; v_call: TRBV2; cdr3_nt: TGTGCCAGCACCGGGGCAGGGGGACGCGATGGCTACACCTTC; cdr3_aa: CASTGAGGRDGYTF
d_call: TRBD1; clone_size: NA; j_call: TRBJ2-7; v_call: TRBV27; cdr3_nt: TGTGCCAGCAGTTACTTCAGGGGGAACCTCCGTTTC; cdr3_aa: CASSYFRGNLRF
d_call: TRBD1; clone_size: NA; j_call: TRBJ2-4; v_call: TRBV2; cdr3_nt: TGTGCCAGCAGAGGACAGGGCAGGGTCAAAAACATTCAGTACTTC; cdr3_aa: CASRGQGRVKNIQYF
d_call: TRBD2; clone_size: NA; j_call: TRBJ2-1; v_call: TRBV28; cdr3_nt: TGTGCCAGCAGAGGGACTAGCGGCTCCTCGGGGTACAATGAGCAGTTCTTC; cdr3_aa: CASRGTSGSSGYNEQFF
d_call: NA; clone_size: few; j_call: TRBJ1-6; v_call: TRBV27; cdr3_nt: TGTGCCAGCACCATGACAGGCCTTAGTAATTCACCCCTCCACTTT; cdr3_aa: CASTMTGLSNSPLHF
d_call: NA; clone_size: NA; j_call: TRBJ1-2; v_call: TRBV28; cdr3_nt: TGTGCCAGCAGTCTACTAACATTCCGGGGAGATATATATGGCTACACCTTC; cdr3_aa: CASSLLTFRGDIYGYTF
d_call: TRBD1; clone_size: NA; j_call: TRBJ1-2; v_call: TRBV7-8; cdr3_nt: TGTGCCAGCAGCGTAGGGACAGGCGCCCCCACTAACTATGGCTACACCTTC; cdr3_aa: CASSVGTGAPTNYGYTF
d_call: NA; clone_size: NA; j_call: TRBJ1-2; v_call: TRBV6-6; cdr3_nt: TGTGCCAGCAGTCTGGACACTTATGGCTACACCTTC; cdr3_aa: CASSLDTYGYTF
d_call: TRBD2; clone_size: NA; j_call: TRBJ2-5; v_call: TRBV5-1; cdr3_nt: TGCGCCAGCAGACAAGACACTAGCGGGGGGACCCAAGAGACCCAGTACTTC; cdr3_aa: CASRQDTSGGTQETQYF
d_call: NA; clone_size: NA; j_call: TRBJ2-1; v_call: TRBV6-5; cdr3_nt: TGTGCCAGCAGGGGGGGATTCTACAATGAGCAGTTCTTC; cdr3_aa: CASRGGFYNEQFF
d_call: TRBD1; clone_size: NA; j_call: TRBJ1-4; v_call: TRBV11-2; cdr3_nt: TGTGCCAGCAGCTTTGGGACAGGGATTCAGGAAAAACTGTTTTTT; cdr3_aa: CASSFGTGIQEKLFF
d_call: TRBD1; clone_size: NA; j_call: TRBJ2-7; v_call: TRBV28; cdr3_nt: TGTGCCAGCAGCACCGGGACAGGGCACAACTTC; cdr3_aa: CASSTGTGHNF
d_call: NA; clone_size: NA; j_call: TRBJ1-3; v_call: TRBV9; cdr3_nt: TGTGCCAGCAGCCCAAGAACAGGGACCTCTGGAAACACCATATATTTT; cdr3_aa: CASSPRTGTSGNTIYF
d_call: TRBD1; clone_size: once; j_call: TRBJ1-5; v_call: TRBV11-2; cdr3_nt: TGTGCCAGCAGCCGGGACAGGGGAGGCCAGCCCCAGCATTTT; cdr3_aa: CASSRDRGGQPQHF
d_call: TRBD1; clone_size: once; j_call: TRBJ1-1; v_call: TRBV18; cdr3_nt: TGTGCCAGCTCACTCCGGGACAGGGGAGGGAACACTGAAGCTTTCTTT; cdr3_aa: CASSLRDRGGNTEAFF
d_call: NA; clone_size: NA; j_call: TRBJ1-1; v_call: TRBV15; cdr3_nt: TGTGCCACCGCTCGTCGAACGGACACTGAAGCTTTCTTT; cdr3_aa: CATARRTDTEAFF
d_call: NA; clone_size: NA; j_call: TRBJ1-2; v_call: TRBV7-9; cdr3_nt: TGTGCCAGCAGCCCCGGGGAGACTAACTATGGCTACACCTTC; cdr3_aa: CASSPGETNYGYTF